Listed here are 18 T cell receptor beta chains from one sample, sequenced in a study of blood T cell repertoires in COVID-19. Data came from immunoSEQ multiplex PCR; TCRdb stores just in-frame clones and leaves some out. Altogether some 120,000 clones are present, around 82% being singletons, with the ten largest covering 5.5% to 6%. The specimen was peripheral blood. These receptors all come from a man at least 80 years old with active or convalescent COVID-19.

V and J are TRBV21-1 and TRBJ1-5; TRBD1 is the table's D call and was not checked against the DNA. TRBV21-1 is termed a pseudogene. This CDR3 is 18 amino acids long. The CDR3 DNA sequence: TGTGCCAGCAGCCGGCGAGGACAGGGGACAAATAGCAATCAGCCCCAGCATTTT. Its protein is CASSRRGQGTNSNQPQHF.

The V and J genes are TRBV28 and TRBJ1-2; weak D call: TRBD1 (6 bases). Germline V gives CDR1 MDHEN, CDR2 SYDVKM. The CDR3 runs 14 residues. V was trimmed by 6 bases and J by 4 bases, leaving 15 bases between them. The chain's CDR3 is CASSNRDLPYGYTF. The CDR3, as DNA: TGTGCCAGCAGCAACAGGGATCTCCCCTATGGCTACACCTTC.

This chain uses TRBV30 with TRBJ2-3; 7 nucleotides line up with TRBD2. Unmatched junction bases numbered 12, after V lost 1 base and J lost 5 bases. The CDR3 has 16 residues. Germline V lookup: CDR1 GTSNPN, CDR2 SVGIG (reference sequence). CDR3 sequence reads: CAWSERDHSGLDTQYF. CDR3 in DNA: TGTGCCTGGAGTGAAAGGGACCATAGCGGGTTAGATACGCAGTATTTT.

This clone was seen only a few times. V is TRBV4-3 and J is TRBJ2-4; D gene uncertain. Germline CDR1 is LGHNA and CDR2 is YSLEER. The CDR3 is 13 residues long. Trimming took 4 bases from V and 8 from J, leaving 12 bases between them. The DNA of the CDR3 is TGCGCCAGCAGCCCGCGGCCCAGCGACATTCAGTACTTC. This codes for CASSPRPSDIQYF.

This chain connects TRBV10-3 to TRBJ1-2; 7 bases map to TRBD1. Per the germline V gene, CDR1 is ENHRY and CDR2 is SYGVKD. This CDR3 is built from 19 residues. The V gene end was trimmed by 2 bases and the J gene end by 1 base; junction bases not matched to a gene: 16. In DNA, the CDR3 is TGTGCCATCAGTGAGCTAAGCGGTCAGGGGGACAGCCTTAACTATGGCTACACCTTC. Translation gives CAISELSGQGDSLNYGYTF.

This clone appeared a single time. This CDR3 reads CASSEAGLRSPYEQYF. The CDR3 DNA reads TGTGCCAGCAGTGAAGCGGGACTACGCAGCCCCTACGAGCAGTACTTC. The chain joins TRBV2 to TRBJ2-7; 7 positions agree with TRBD2. In germline, CDR1 is SNHLY, CDR2 FYNNEI. V gave up 0 bases and J gave up 2 bases; unmatched junction bases: 7. The CDR3 spans 16 residues.

This sequence joins TRBV6-5 and TRBJ2-2, with D tentatively TRBD2 (6 bases). This CDR3 comprises 16 residues. The germline CDR1 and CDR2 sequences are MNHEY and SVGAGI. V lost 2 bases, J lost 5 bases, and 15 bases lay in between. CDR3 amino acids: CASSYPSGGRTGELFF. The CDR3 nucleotides read TGTGCCAGCAGTTACCCTTCTGGGGGGAGGACCGGGGAGCTGTTTTTT.

On this clone: Because the CDR3's place on the DNA is in doubt, the DNA is left out and the CDR3 is given as listed by TCRdb. This chain links TRBV21-1 with TRBJ2-1; the D call TRBD2 from the table was never checked on the DNA. TRBV21-1 is noted as a pseudogene. The CDR3 contains 16 residues when both ends are counted. CDR3 in amino acids: CASSKVGGGAYNEQFF.

This CDR3 is CASSPMGLTQETQYF. In nucleotides, the CDR3 is TGTGCCAGCAGCCCCATGGGGCTAACTCAAGAGACCCAGTACTTC. The chain links TRBV7-3 to TRBJ2-5, with TRBD1 as a possible D gene (5 bases). V lost 5 bases, J lost 2 bases, and 15 bases lay in between. Per germline, CDR1 SGHTA and CDR2 FQGTGA. The CDR3 contains 15 residues. The whole variable domain, filled in from reference TRBV7-3 and TRBJ2-5, reads GAGVSQTPSNKVTEKGKYVELRCDPISGHTALYWYRQSLGQGPEFLIYFQGTGAADDSGLPNDRFFAVRPEGSVSTLKIQRTERGDSAVYLCASSPMGLTQETQYFGPGTRLLVL.

The rearrangement uses TRBV14 and TRBJ1-4; possibly TRBD1 for D (6 bases). This CDR3 spans 15 amino acids. The V gene's germline CDR1 is SGHDN and CDR2 FVKESK. The V end was cut by 4 bases, the J end by 7 bases, with 16 bases between. The CDR3 spells CASSPYRDIREKLFF. The DNA of the CDR3 is TGTGCCAGCAGCCCGTACAGGGATATCCGTGAAAAACTGTTTTTT.

The V and J genes are TRBV7-2 and TRBJ1-2; 8 nucleotides line up with TRBD1. Germline V gene sequence: CDR1 SGHTA, CDR2 FQGNSA. Trimming at V came to 1 base and at J to 5 bases, leaving 9 bases not matched to a gene. The CDR3 has 16 residues. The CDR3, as DNA: TGTGCCAGCAGCTTAGTTGCAGGGGGCGCTGGGTATGGCTACACCTTC. Protein sequence: CASSLVAGGAGYGYTF.

The J gene is TRBJ2-7, the V gene TRBV5-1, with D maybe TRBD2 (5 bases). Germline V gene sequence: CDR1 SGHRS, CDR2 YFSETQ. This CDR3 spans 15 amino acids. Trimming stripped 0 bases from V and 1 base from J, with 11 bases between. The CDR3 loop is CASSLGPGGSYEQYF. The CDR3 DNA reads TGCGCCAGCAGCTTGGGGCCGGGCGGGTCCTACGAGCAGTACTTC. The full variable domain, in which reference TRBV5-1 and TRBJ2-7 provide the parts outside the CDR3, is KAGVTQTPRYLIKTRGQQVTLSCSPISGHRSVSWYQQTPGQGLQFLFEYFSETQRNKGNFPGRFSGRQFSNSRSEMNVSTLELGDSALYLCASSLGPGGSYEQYFGPGTRLTVT.

CDR3 DNA sequence: TGTGCCAGCAGCAAATTACGCAGGGCACAAAATGGCTACACCTTC. Protein sequence: CASSKLRRAQNGYTF. The chain couples TRBV21-1 to TRBJ1-2; the D call in the table, TRBD1, was not verified against the DNA. TRBV21-1 is a known pseudogene. The CDR3 has 15 residues.

This chain links TRBV10-3 with TRBJ2-2, with a weak D call TRBD2 (6 bases). The length of the CDR3 is 13 residues. Germline CDR1 and CDR2: ENHRY and SYGVKD. The ends were cut back, 7 bases at V and 6 bases at J, with 12 bases in the middle. CDR3 DNA sequence: TGTGCCATCACCGAGGGAGGAGCCGGGGAGCTGTTTTTT. Its translation is CAITEGGAGELFF.

The genes are TRBV27 and TRBJ2-1; 7 positions match TRBD2. Trimming cost V 5 bases and J 7 bases; bases outside gene matches: 8. The CDR3 has 14 residues. Per germline, CDR1 MNHEY and CDR2 SMNVEV (reference sequence). CDR3 coding DNA: TGTGCCAGCAGTCCGCGACTAGCCCGAAATGAGCAGTTCTTC. Translation: CASSPRLARNEQFF.

The chain carries TRBV4-2 and TRBJ1-2; tentative D call: TRBD1 (6 bases). Deletions cut 1 base from V and 0 bases from J, with 12 bases between. There are 16 residues in the CDR3. Germline CDR1 is LGHNA and CDR2 is YNFKEQ. The CDR3 protein is CASSQAGTYTNYGYTF. The CDR3 DNA reads TGTGCCAGCAGCCAAGCCGGGACATACACTAACTATGGCTACACCTTC.

This clone was counted a few times. The rearrangement uses TRBV7-9 and TRBJ1-6, with 9 bases aligning to TRBD1. CDR3 length: 15 residues. Unmatched junction bases numbered 6, after V lost 5 bases and J lost 7 bases. Germline V lookup: CDR1 SEHNR, CDR2 FQNEAQ (reference sequence). In DNA form, the CDR3 reads TGTGCCAGCAGCCGACCCGGACAGGGGAATTCACCCCTCCACTTT. This sequence encodes CASSRPGQGNSPLHF.

The CDR3 sequence is CASSEGTGNQPQHF. The CDR3 DNA sequence: TGTGCCAGCAGTGAAGGAACAGGCAATCAGCCCCAGCATTTT. The chain couples TRBV6-1 to TRBJ1-5, with D uncertain. With 1 base removed from V and 2 bases from J, the gap between germline ends came to 6 bases. The CDR3 loop spans 14 amino acids. Germline-derived CDR1 and CDR2 are MNHNS and SASEGT.